This TCR beta chain appears in the sequencing data of a study of cytomegalovirus exposure and HLA in healthy donors. Points from the study as a whole: Listed as cytomegalovirus-associated were 150 or so TCR beta chains.

This clone was seen just once. Its target is not known. Germline loops: CDR1 LNHDA, CDR2 SQIVND (reference sequence). The CDR3 loop spans 13 amino acids. The trim removed 4 bases at V and 7 bases at J, leaving 6 bases unmatched. The PCR contained 60 Vbeta and 13 Jbeta primers. Assay used: immunoSEQ multiplex PCR; TCRdb lists only in-frame clones, some missing. The table lists more than 90,000 clones, roughly 82% of them singletons. The chain recombines TRBV19 with TRBJ1-2; 7 bases align to TRBD1. This TCR derives from a man aged 45 to 65 in good health and CMV-seronegative. Specimen: PBMCs. In DNA, the CDR3 is TGTGCCAGTAGTAGACAGGGATCGCCTGGCTACACCTTC. Amino acid sequence: CASSRQGSPGYTF. The full variable domain, completed using reference TRBV19 and TRBJ1-2, is DGGITQSPKYLFRKEGQNVTLSCEQNLNHDAMYWYRQDPGQGLRLIYYSQIVNDFQKGDIAEGYSVSREKKESFPLTVTSAQKNPTAFYLCASSRQGSPGYTFGSGTRLTVV.